These T cell receptor beta chains were read from a single sample in a study of blood T cell repertoires in COVID-19. TCRdb's copy holds only in-frame clones and misses some; the assay was immunoSEQ multiplex PCR. The sample comprises fewer than 110,000 clones, 87% of which are singletons, and 6.2% rests with the top ten. The specimen sequenced was peripheral blood. These receptors all stem from a human donor in a cohort sampled during active COVID-19. CDR3s include the opening cysteine and the closing phenylalanine or tryptophan. The D gene is left open where the match is weak. Not all rows give a size; the values are once, few, many and, for expanded clones, a class.

v_call	j_call	d_call	clone_size	cdr3_aa	cdr3_nt
TRBV3-1/TRBV3-2	TRBJ2-2	TRBD2	once	CASSQGYLAGDDTGELFF	TGTGCCAGCAGCCAAGGTTACCTAGCGGGAGACGACACCGGGGAGCTGTTTTTT
TRBV28	TRBJ1-1	.	.	CASSATMSTEAFF	TGTGCCAGCAGTGCGACTATGAGCACTGAAGCTTTCTTT
TRBV29-1	TRBJ1-2	.	.	CSAIDPVGGRHGYTF	TGCAGCGCTATCGACCCTGTGGGGGGAAGGCATGGCTACACCTTC
TRBV9	TRBJ1-2	.	.	CASSVAEGVNYGYTF	TGTGCCAGCAGCGTAGCCGAGGGGGTAAACTATGGCTACACCTTC
TRBV7-8	TRBJ2-2	.	.	CASSLAYSGRGGKELFF	TGTGCCAGCAGCTTAGCTTATAGCGGAAGGGGAGGCAAGGAGCTGTTTTTT
TRBV19	TRBJ2-7	TRBD2	.	CASSIPGVSGRGEQYF	TGTGCCAGTAGTATTCCGGGCGTCAGCGGGAGGGGCGAGCAGTACTTC
TRBV9	TRBJ1-5	TRBD1	once	CASSVEGQGFQPQHF	TGTGCCAGCAGCGTAGAGGGACAGGGATTTCAGCCCCAGCATTTT
TRBV5-8	TRBJ2-3	.	once	CASSEDGGSTDTQYF	TGTGCCAGCAGCGAGGACGGAGGTAGCACAGATACGCAGTATTTT
TRBV24-1	TRBJ1-2	TRBD1	.	CATSDGTANYGYTF	TGTGCCACCAGTGATGGGACAGCCAACTATGGCTACACCTTC
TRBV4-1	TRBJ2-1	TRBD1	.	CASSHVDREREQFF	TGCGCCAGCAGCCACGTAGACAGGGAGCGGGAGCAGTTCTTC
TRBV6-5	TRBJ1-5	.	.	CATGGSSASQPQHF	TGTGCCACCGGGGGGTCCTCTGCAAGTCAGCCCCAGCATTTT
TRBV27	TRBJ2-1	TRBD2	.	CASSLLSGLGPVSDEQFF	TGTGCCAGCAGTTTATTATCGGGACTAGGGCCAGTGTCGGATGAGCAGTTCTTC
TRBV28	TRBJ1-5	TRBD1	.	CASTTRRTPGQAPNQPQHF	TGTGCCAGTACTACCAGAAGAACTCCGGGACAGGCCCCCAATCAGCCCCAGCATTTT
TRBV6-5	TRBJ2-1	.	.	CASSRRRTDNEQFF	TGTGCCAGCTCCCGAAGGAGGACAGACAATGAGCAGTTCTTC
TRBV28	TRBJ2-5	.	.	CAGASSRTDEPQETQYF	TGTGCCGGAGCATCATCCCGGACAGACGAACCCCAAGAGACCCAGTACTTC
TRBV18	TRBJ2-3	.	.	CASSPRTRSTDTQYF	TGTGCCAGCTCACCAAGAACTAGAAGCACAGATACGCAGTATTTT
TRBV7-3	TRBJ2-7	.	few	CASSPVGGPYEQYF	TGTGCCAGCAGCCCCGTAGGGGGACCCTACGAGCAGTACTTC
TRBV3-1/TRBV3-2	TRBJ1-1	.	.	CASSQGPQGAFF	TGTGCCAGCAGCCAAGGCCCACAGGGAGCTTTCTTT
TRBV5-1	TRBJ2-7	TRBD1	.	CASSFPDRDEQYF	TGCGCCAGCAGCTTCCCTGACAGGGACGAGCAGTACTTC
TRBV27	TRBJ2-7	TRBD1	.	CASRTIRTGAYEQYF	TGTGCCAGCAGGACTATTAGGACAGGGGCCTACGAGCAGTACTTC
TRBV5-8	TRBJ1-1	.	few	CASSLRQGYSFF	TGTGCCAGCAGCTTGCGGCAGGGCTATTCTTTCTTT
TRBV2	TRBJ1-1	.	.	CASSERRDYMSRAFF	TGTGCCAGCAGTGAACGGAGGGACTACATGAGTAGGGCTTTCTTT
TRBV29-1	TRBJ1-1	TRBD1	few	CSGLITGGVRTEAFF	TGCAGCGGTCTAATTACAGGGGGAGTAAGGACTGAAGCTTTCTTT
TRBV7-2	TRBJ2-5	.	.	CASSLEGLQETQYF	TGTGCCAGCAGCTTAGAGGGGCTACAAGAGACCCAGTACTTC
TRBV5-4	TRBJ2-3	TRBD2	.	CASSQTSFGTDTQYF	TGTGCCAGCAGTCAGACTAGCTTTGGCACAGATACGCAGTATTTT
TRBV15	TRBJ2-3	.	.	CATSRYWEVTDTQYF	TGTGCCACCAGCAGATACTGGGAGGTTACAGATACGCAGTATTTT
TRBV6-2/TRBV6-3	TRBJ2-1	TRBD2	.	CASSSWTSGILNEQFF	TGTGCCAGCAGTTCCTGGACTAGCGGGATTCTCAATGAGCAGTTCTTC
TRBV5-1	TRBJ2-1	.	.	CASSFLGVQNEQFF	TGCGCCAGCAGCTTTCTAGGCGTGCAGAATGAGCAGTTCTTC
TRBV10-2	TRBJ2-7	.	few	CASSPRGGSYEQYF	TGCGCCAGCAGCCCCCGAGGGGGCTCCTACGAGCAGTACTTC
TRBV28	TRBJ2-2	.	.	CASSSRGLWAGELFF	TGTGCCAGCAGTTCGAGGGGACTGTGGGCCGGGGAGCTGTTTTTT
TRBV3-1/TRBV3-2	TRBJ2-6	.	.	CASSASSGANVLTF	TGTGCCAGCAGCGCCAGCTCTGGGGCCAACGTCCTGACTTTC
TRBV10-1	TRBJ2-3	TRBD1	.	CASSLGQGTVAQYF	TGCGCCAGCAGCCTGGGACAGGGGACAGTGGCGCAGTATTTT
TRBV9	TRBJ2-2	TRBD2	.	CASSVGAGGTGELFF	TGTGCCAGCAGCGTAGGCGCGGGAGGGACCGGGGAGCTGTTTTTT
TRBV15	TRBJ1-1	.	.	CATSRDTAARGSEAFF	TGTGCCACCAGCAGAGATACGGCGGCCAGGGGTTCTGAAGCTTTCTTT
TRBV12-3/TRBV12-4	TRBJ1-2	.	.	CASSLDRANGYTF	TGTGCCAGCAGTTTAGACAGGGCAAATGGCTACACCTTC
TRBV19	TRBJ2-2	.	once	CASSGGARDTGELFF	TGTGCCAGTAGTGGTGGGGCCAGGGACACCGGGGAGCTGTTTTTT
TRBV19	TRBJ2-7	TRBD2	.	CASSDDRLAGGRNEQYF	TGTGCCAGTAGCGACGATAGACTAGCGGGGGGGAGGAACGAGCAGTACTTC
TRBV6-4	TRBJ1-2	TRBD1	.	CASSPSTGGFYGYTF	TGTGCCAGCAGCCCTTCGACAGGGGGTTTCTATGGCTACACCTTC
TRBV5-4	TRBJ2-5	TRBD2	.	CASRISGGVETQYF	TGTGCCAGCCGGATTAGCGGGGGGGTGGAGACCCAGTACTTC
TRBV27	TRBJ2-6	.	once	CASSFLGSGANVLTF	TGTGCCAGCAGTTTCTTAGGGAGTGGGGCCAACGTCCTGACTTTC
TRBV24-1	TRBJ1-5	.	.	CATSDVAEGNQPQHF	TGTGCCACCAGTGATGTGGCCGAGGGCAATCAGCCCCAGCATTTT
TRBV27	TRBJ2-3	TRBD2	many	CASSTSGRHGTDTQYF	TGTGCCAGCTCAACTAGCGGGAGGCATGGGACAGATACGCAGTATTTT
TRBV5-1	TRBJ2-1	TRBD1	.	CASSQQGARSGEQFF	TGCGCCAGCAGCCAACAGGGGGCGAGGAGCGGTGAGCAGTTCTTC
TRBV28	TRBJ2-2	.	.	CASRSAGGLLGTGELFF	TGTGCCAGCAGGTCGGCAGGGGGACTTTTGGGCACCGGGGAGCTGTTTTTT
TRBV28	TRBJ1-5	TRBD1	many	CASSLTGGNQPQHF	TGTGCCAGCAGTTTGACAGGGGGCAATCAGCCCCAGCATTTT
TRBV19	TRBJ2-1	.	.	CASSIVGDYNEQFF	TGTGCCAGTAGTATAGTCGGGGATTACAATGAGCAGTTCTTC
TRBV30	TRBJ2-7	.	.	CAWRSWRGQGEQYF	TGTGCCTGGAGAAGTTGGAGGGGGCAAGGGGAGCAGTACTTC
TRBV4-1	TRBJ2-7	.	few	CASSQEQEISYEQYF	TGCGCCAGCAGCCAAGAACAGGAGATTTCCTACGAGCAGTACTTC
TRBV28	TRBJ2-1	.	.	CASAVGPSYNEQFF	TGTGCCAGCGCAGTGGGCCCTTCCTACAATGAGCAGTTCTTC
TRBV28	TRBJ2-2	TRBD2	.	CASTEGLAGVIGELFF	TGTGCCAGCACCGAGGGACTAGCGGGAGTTATCGGGGAGCTGTTTTTT
TRBV7-8	TRBJ2-1	TRBD1	.	CASSSGQGAGNEQFF	TGTGCCAGCAGCTCTGGACAGGGGGCAGGGAATGAGCAGTTCTTC
TRBV5-1	TRBJ2-1	.	.	CASSLDSTEQFF	TGCGCCAGCAGCTTGGACTCCACTGAGCAGTTCTTC
TRBV4-1	TRBJ2-7	.	few	CASSHRESSGEQYF	TGCGCCAGCAGCCACAGGGAATCCTCAGGGGAGCAGTACTTC
TRBV5-1	TRBJ2-1	.	.	CASSLVGPDNEQFF	TGCGCCAGCAGCTTGGTTGGGCCAGACAATGAGCAGTTCTTC
TRBV13	TRBJ1-5	TRBD1	few	CASSSTGQGIYSNQPQHF	TGTGCCAGCAGCTCGACAGGACAGGGGATTTATAGCAATCAGCCCCAGCATTTT
TRBV4-2	TRBJ2-7	TRBD2	.	CASSPVTSGFQEQYF	TGTGCCAGCAGCCCCGTCACTAGCGGGTTTCAAGAACAGTACTTC
TRBV7-2	TRBJ2-7	.	.	CASSLASGPSYEQYF	TGTGCCAGCAGCTTAGCCTCGGGTCCCTCCTACGAGCAGTACTTC
TRBV18	TRBJ1-5	TRBD1	.	CASSYSGGKDSQHF	TGTGCCAGCTCATATTCAGGGGGGAAAGATTCCCAGCATTTT
TRBV24-1	TRBJ2-3	TRBD2	.	CATHSGGPRSTDTQYF	TGTGCCACCCATAGCGGGGGGCCTCGGAGCACAGATACGCAGTATTTT
TRBV7-3	TRBJ2-3	TRBD2	once	CASAPPTSGVRPDTQYF	TGTGCCAGCGCCCCGCCCACTAGCGGGGTTCGGCCAGATACGCAGTATTTT